This T cell receptor beta chain was sequenced for a study of OX40 agonist ivuxolimab in advanced cancers. The length of the CDR3 is 14 residues. Germline V gives CDR1 MDHEN, CDR2 SYDVKM. Germline trimming cut 4 bases from V and 5 bases from J; bases unmatched to any gene: 5. Only in-frame clones appear in the TCRdb table, and some are missing; sequencing was by immunoSEQ multiplex PCR. The data contain around 64,000 clones, less than 90% of them singletons. The receptor was derived from an adult with an advanced solid tumor such as melanoma, head and neck, liver or kidney cancer. The chain has TRBV28 and TRBJ1-2, with 9 bases that match TRBD1. Here the sequenced sample was CD4+ or CD8+ T cells sorted from blood, taken in a trial of the OX40 agonist ivuxolimab. The CDR3 coding sequence is TGTGCCAGCAGTTCTTACAGGGGGCTATATGGCTACACCTTC. This encodes CASSSYRGLYGYTF.